The clone carrying this T cell receptor (beta chain) was seen a few times. J was trimmed by 8 bases and V by 5 bases; bases with no gene match: 8. Germline assignment: CDR1 DFQATT and CDR2 SNEGSKA (reference sequence). The CDR3 sequence is 13 residues long. This sample was taken from a study of CD8 T cells in Susac syndrome. The RNA input was roughly 0.45 to 1 ug, and it was reverse transcribed with random hexamers. The authors amplified TCR beta CDR3 across 54 Vbeta and 13 Jbeta using immunoSEQ multiplex PCR. TCRdb redid the calling of the immunoSEQ multiplex PCR reads with MiXCR, one entry per CDR3 protein. The sample contains about 300,000 distinct CDR3 sequences, approximately 89% of which appear only once.

J is TRBJ2-4 and V is TRBV20-1, with 8 positions matching TRBD2. Material for sequencing was CD8+ T cells from PBMCs. This receptor was identified in a human donor with multiple sclerosis. The DNA for the CDR3 is TGCAGTGCTCCGGGTCCGGGGGGGGACATTCAGTACTTC. Its protein is CSAPGPGGDIQYF.